The 10 T cell receptor beta chains in this list originate from one sample, sequenced in a study of T cell changes during pregnancy in multiple sclerosis. The method was immunoSEQ multiplex PCR; TCRdb's version includes in-frame clones alone and lacks a portion of them. Counted here are 70,000 to 100,000 clones, roughly 93% occurring once; the ten biggest clones make up 4.3%. Material: peripheral blood, obtained in the first trimester of pregnancy. Every receptor here comes from a female donor with multiple sclerosis, enrolled in a pregnancy study.

Concerning this clone: The sample has other DNA sequences that encode this CDR3 too. J is TRBJ2-3 and V is TRBV9, with 11 bases lining up with TRBD2. The CDR3 consists of 15 residues. Germline CDR1 reads SGDLS; CDR2 reads YYNGEE. V lost 0 bases, J lost 4 bases, and 1 base stayed unmatched. CDR3 sequence (DNA): TGTGCCAGCAGCGTAGTTAGCGGGGGGGCAGATACGCAGTATTTT. Its translation is CASSVVSGGADTQYF. The complete variable domain, with remaining parts taken from reference TRBV9 and TRBJ2-3, reads DSGVTQTPKHLITATGQRVTLRCSPRSGDLSVYWYQQSLDQGLQFLIQYYNGEERAKGNILERFSAQQFPDLHSELNLSSLELGDSALYFCASSVVSGGADTQYFGPGTRLTVL.

V and J are TRBV13 and TRBJ2-2; D is perhaps TRBD2 (5 bases). This CDR3 is 13 amino acids long. V dropped 1 base and J dropped 7 bases, with 7 bases sitting between them. Germline assignment: CDR1 PRHDT and CDR2 FYEKMQ (reference sequence). In DNA form, the CDR3 reads TGTGCCAGCAGCTTAGAACGGGGCGGGGAGCTGTTTTTT. This codes for CASSLERGGELFF.

The chain links TRBV19 to TRBJ2-2; 8 bases are shared with TRBD1. CDR1 is LNHDA and CDR2 is SQIVND in the germline V gene (reference sequence). The CDR3 contains 16 residues. V lost 7 bases, J lost 4 bases, and 11 bases stayed unmatched. In DNA, the CDR3 is TGTGCCAGTACCCTGGGGAGGACAGGGAGCACCGGGGAGCTGTTTTTT. This encodes CASTLGRTGSTGELFF. The variable domain in full, completed from reference TRBV19 and TRBJ2-2, reads DGGITQSPKYLFRKEGQNVTLSCEQNLNHDAMYWYRQDPGQGLRLIYYSQIVNDFQKGDIAEGYSVSREKKESFPLTVTSAQKNPTAFYLCASTLGRTGSTGELFFGEGSRLTVL.

V gene TRBV9 combines with J gene TRBJ1-2, with 8 bases lining up with TRBD1. The germline gives CDR1 SGDLS, CDR2 YYNGEE. The CDR3 consists of 17 residues. Unmatched junction bases numbered 15, after V lost 0 bases and J lost 8 bases. CDR3 amino acids: CASSVAVWTGPLGGYTF. The CDR3 DNA follows: TGTGCCAGCAGCGTAGCAGTATGGACAGGGCCTCTTGGGGGCTACACCTTC.

The chain joins TRBV7-9 to TRBJ1-6, with TRBD1 as a possible D gene (6 bases). Germline CDR1 SEHNR, CDR2 FQNEAQ (reference sequence). The CDR3 runs 15 residues. V was pared by 4 bases and J by 6 bases, with 13 bases between. For the CDR3, the DNA is TGTGCCAGCAGCTCCAGGGGAGACGGTAATTCACCCCTCCACTTT. Protein sequence: CASSSRGDGNSPLHF.

The J gene is TRBJ1-1, the V gene TRBV10-2; TRBD1 is a possible D gene (6 bases). The CDR3 runs to 12 residues. Trimming left V 7 bases short and J 7 bases short, with 13 bases between. The V gene's germline CDR1 is WSHSY and CDR2 SAAADI. The DNA of the CDR3 is TGCGCCAGCACACAAACAGGGATTGAAGCTTTCTTT. Encoded protein: CASTQTGIEAFF.

The chain employs TRBV7-2 and TRBJ2-3, with TRBD2 as a possible D gene (6 bases). V was pared by 5 bases and J by 4 bases, with 10 bases between. Germline CDR1 SGHTA, CDR2 FQGNSA. This CDR3 is built from 13 residues. The chain's CDR3 is CASSHGTSDTQYF. CDR3 nucleotides: TGTGCCAGCAGCCACGGGACTTCAGATACGCAGTATTTT.

This chain connects TRBV6-5 to TRBJ1-3; tentatively, D is TRBD1 (5 bases). Germline assignment: CDR1 MNHEY and CDR2 SVGAGI. Trimming took off 5 bases at V and 8 bases at J, with 19 bases between the two ends. There are 15 residues in the CDR3. Here the CDR3 reads CASSRSAGPRDTIYF. The CDR3 region has the DNA TGTGCCAGCAGTCGTTCGGCAGGGCCACGGGACACCATATATTTT.

This clone was detected once. This chain joins TRBV5-5 and TRBJ1-5; D gene uncertain. CDR1 and CDR2 (germline): SGHKS, YYEKEE (reference sequence). Trimming removed 3 bases from V and 5 bases from J, with 6 bases in between. The CDR3 is made up of 12 amino acids. The CDR3 reads CASSSGDQPQHF. CDR3 coding DNA: TGTGCCAGCAGCTCCGGGGATCAGCCCCAGCATTTT.

The DNA for the CDR3 is TGCGCCAGCAGCCCAGAGACAGGGAGGCACGAGCAGTACTTC. It encodes CASSPETGRHEQYF. The J gene is TRBJ2-7, the V gene TRBV4-1, with TRBD1 as a possible D gene (7 bases). The CDR3 is 14 amino acids. Germline V gene data show CDR1 as MGHRA and CDR2 as YSYEKL. V lost 4 bases to trimming and J lost 5 bases, with 15 bases between them.